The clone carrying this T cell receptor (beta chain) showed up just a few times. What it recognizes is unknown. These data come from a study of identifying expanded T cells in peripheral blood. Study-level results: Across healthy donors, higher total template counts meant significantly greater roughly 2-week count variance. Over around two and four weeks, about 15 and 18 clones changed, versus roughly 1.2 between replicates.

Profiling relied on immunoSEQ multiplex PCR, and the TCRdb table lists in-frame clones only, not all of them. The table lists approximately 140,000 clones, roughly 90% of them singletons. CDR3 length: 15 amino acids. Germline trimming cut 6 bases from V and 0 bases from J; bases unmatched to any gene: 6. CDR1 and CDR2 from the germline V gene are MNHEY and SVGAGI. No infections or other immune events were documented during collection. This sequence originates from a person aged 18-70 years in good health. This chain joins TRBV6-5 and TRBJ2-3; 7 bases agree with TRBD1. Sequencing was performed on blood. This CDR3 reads CASSRGGVSTDTQYF. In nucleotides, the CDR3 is TGTGCCAGCAGCCGAGGGGGCGTGAGCACAGATACGCAGTATTTT.